This TCR beta chain stems from a study of early T cells in non-severe SARS-CoV-2 infection. About the research overall: The chains were unpaired, and the sequenced material was bulk RNA from unsorted whole blood.

Study results and limitations: VDJdb-based annotation leaned toward anti-spike CD8 responses and missed private and CD4 specificities.

At least ten counts were recorded for this clonotype. Antigen unknown. Each single cDNA molecule received a unique molecular identifier. TCRdb used MiXCR to reprocess the 5' RACE reads, holding one entry per CDR3 protein. The table has about 35,000 distinct CDR3 sequences, 5.8% seen once. The CDR3 has 13 amino acids. Trimming at V came to 5 bases and at J to 3 bases, leaving 2 bases not matched to a gene. The germline gives CDR1 SGHNT, CDR2 YENEEA. Source material: whole blood. J is TRBJ2-3 and V is TRBV11-3; the match to TRBD2 covers 7 bases. The sequence was obtained from an adult who was a healthcare worker with PCR-confirmed SARS-CoV-2 infection or an uninfected control (not recorded which). Written as DNA, the CDR3 is TGTGCCAGCAGCATGGGAGGGACAGATACGCAGTATTTT. It is translated as CASSMGGTDTQYF.